A selection of T cell receptor beta chains follows, all from one sample in a study of T cell changes during pregnancy in multiple sclerosis. Assay used: immunoSEQ multiplex PCR; TCRdb lists only in-frame clones, some missing. The sample yields 90,000 to 100,000 clones, over 80% seen once. The sequencing used peripheral blood, collected in the first trimester of pregnancy. Receptor source: a female donor with multiple sclerosis, enrolled in a pregnancy study. Both conserved end residues are part of each CDR3. Each record gives: V gene, clone size, J gene, CDR3 length, D gene, CDR3 protein, CDR3 DNA. The D gene is left open where the match is weak. Only some rows state a clone size, as once, few, many or a class for expanded clones.

>TRBV11-3|.|TRBJ1-1|13|.
CASSYGEGTEAFF
TGTGCCAGCAGCTACGGTGAGGGTACTGAAGCTTTCTTT
>TRBV5-1|.|TRBJ2-1|15|.
CASSLDSTGGNEQFF
TGCGCCAGCAGCTTGGATTCGACTGGAGGCAATGAGCAGTTCTTC
>TRBV5-5|.|TRBJ2-3|13|.
CASSSGDTDTQYF
TGTGCCAGCAGCTCGGGGGACACAGATACGCAGTATTTT
>TRBV6-6|.|TRBJ1-5|14|TRBD1
CASSSGQGNQPQHF
TGTGCCAGCAGTAGCGGACAGGGGAATCAGCCCCAGCATTTT
>TRBV4-1|.|TRBJ2-1|13|.
CASSPPGGYEQFF
TGCGCCAGCAGCCCCCCTGGGGGCTATGAGCAGTTCTTC
>TRBV27|.|TRBJ2-2|15|TRBD2
CASSLAGGSSGELFF
TGTGCCAGCAGTTTAGCGGGGGGGTCTTCCGGGGAGCTGTTTTTT
>TRBV4-1|.|TRBJ2-5|15|TRBD2
CASSQPRLAGVTQYF
TGCGCCAGCAGCCAACCTAGACTAGCGGGCGTGACCCAGTACTTC
>TRBV7-3|many|TRBJ1-2|14|.
CASSPGTPRGGYTF
TGTGCCAGCAGCCCAGGGACACCCCGTGGTGGCTACACCTTC
>TRBV6-5|.|TRBJ1-5|14|.
CASRPGHINQPQHF
TGTGCCAGCCGCCCGGGACACATCAATCAGCCCCAGCATTTT
>TRBV2|once|TRBJ2-7|13|TRBD2
CASRPGGGFEQYF
TGTGCCAGCAGGCCGGGGGGGGGTTTCGAGCAGTACTTC
>TRBV5-8|.|TRBJ2-5|17|TRBD2
CASSGDLLAGYQETQYF
TGTGCCAGCAGCGGGGATTTACTAGCGGGGTACCAAGAGACCCAGTACTTC
>TRBV7-8|.|TRBJ1-1|13|.
CASSKTGNTEAFF
TGTGCCAGCAGCAAGACAGGGAACACTGAAGCTTTCTTT
>TRBV14|.|TRBJ2-5|15|.
CASSQVSGIQETQYF
TGTGCCAGCAGCCAAGTGTCAGGGATCCAAGAGACCCAGTACTTC
>TRBV19|.|TRBJ2-5|15|.
CASSSPLSGQETQYF
TGTGCCAGTAGTTCCCCCCTGAGCGGACAAGAGACCCAGTACTTC
>TRBV6-1|.|TRBJ2-4|18|.
CASSAGVGEELAKNIQYF
TGTGCCAGCAGTGCGGGGGTGGGGGAGGAGCTAGCCAAAAACATTCAGTACTTC
>TRBV5-3|.|TRBJ2-7|13|.
CARSPGTFDRQYF
TGTGCCAGAAGCCCGGGGACATTCGATCGGCAGTACTTC
>TRBV12-5|.|TRBJ2-2|17|TRBD1
CASLRDRGLRNTGELFF
TGTGCTAGTCTCCGGGACAGGGGGCTTAGAAACACCGGGGAGCTGTTTTTT
>TRBV27|.|TRBJ1-3|13|.
CASRQGSGNTIYF
TGTGCCAGCAGGCAGGGGTCTGGAAACACCATATATTTT
>TRBV9|.|TRBJ2-7|15|TRBD1
CASSAWDSGSYEQYF
TGTGCCAGCAGCGCCTGGGACAGTGGCTCCTACGAGCAGTACTTC
>TRBV7-8|.|TRBJ2-1|22|TRBD2
CASSSRALLGTSGGVGYNEQFF
TGTGCCAGCAGCTCCCGGGCTCTATTAGGGACTAGCGGGGGGGTAGGCTACAATGAGCAGTTCTTC
>TRBV6-1|.|TRBJ1-2|13|.
CAGTASPNYGYTF
TGTGCCGGTACAGCAAGCCCTAACTATGGCTACACCTTC
>TRBV7-2|.|TRBJ1-5|13|.
CASSLIDNQPQHF
TGTGCCAGCAGCTTAATAGATAATCAGCCCCAGCATTTT
>TRBV7-3|.|TRBJ1-1|15|TRBD1
CASSPGQLMNTEAFF
TGTGCCAGCAGCCCGGGACAGCTGATGAACACTGAAGCTTTCTTT
>TRBV6-1|.|TRBJ2-5|15|TRBD2
CASSEYGGAVETQYF
TGTGCCAGCAGTGAATACGGGGGGGCCGTAGAGACCCAGTACTTC
>TRBV4-2|once|TRBJ2-5|15|.
CASSQDQGRQETQYF
TGTGCCAGCAGCCAAGATCAGGGAAGGCAAGAGACCCAGTACTTC
>TRBV10-3|.|TRBJ2-7|13|TRBD1
CAIKGTGVDEQYF
TGTGCCATCAAAGGGACAGGGGTCGACGAGCAGTACTTC
>TRBV7-9|.|TRBJ1-1|12|TRBD1
CASSFGQGGTFF
TGTGCCAGCAGCTTTGGACAGGGAGGTACTTTCTTT
>TRBV11-3|once|TRBJ1-1|13|.
CASSRTKGDFAFF
TGTGCCAGCAGCCGAACCAAGGGGGATTTCGCTTTCTTT
>TRBV12-5|.|TRBJ2-4|14|.
CASGLVGGQNIQYF
TGTGCTAGTGGTTTGGTAGGGGGTCAAAACATTCAGTACTTC
>TRBV14|few|TRBJ1-2|13|.
CASSRDINYGYTF
TGTGCCAGCAGCAGGGACATCAACTATGGCTACACCTTC
>TRBV7-9|.|TRBJ2-5|15|.
CASSLFGGSGETQYF
TGTGCCAGCAGCTTATTTGGCGGCAGCGGGGAGACCCAGTACTTC
>TRBV2|.|TRBJ2-5|15|.
CASRTSFRDTETQYF
TGTGCCAGCAGGACCTCGTTCCGGGACACAGAGACCCAGTACTTC
>TRBV11-2|.|TRBJ2-3|15|TRBD2
CASSSTSGGTDTQYF
TGTGCCAGCAGCTCGACTAGCGGGGGGACAGATACGCAGTATTTT
>TRBV29-1|.|TRBJ1-1|12|.
CSVDPKNTEAFF
TGCAGCGTTGACCCAAAGAACACTGAAGCTTTCTTT
>TRBV20-1|.|TRBJ1-2|9|.
CSASGGYTF
TGCAGTGCTTCAGGTGGCTACACCTTC
>TRBV11-2|.|TRBJ2-5|16|TRBD1
CASSPGGTGHRETQYF
TGTGCCAGCAGCCCCGGTGGGACAGGGCACCGAGAGACCCAGTACTTC
>TRBV5-4|.|TRBJ2-3|13|.
CASSSSSTDTQYF
TGTGCCAGCAGCTCCTCCAGCACAGATACGCAGTATTTT
>TRBV11-2|.|TRBJ2-3|14|.
CASSPDIITDTQYF
TGTGCCAGCAGCCCAGACATAATCACAGATACGCAGTATTTT
>TRBV5-5|.|TRBJ1-2|13|.
CASSPTGSSGYTF
TGTGCCAGCAGCCCAACAGGGAGTAGTGGCTACACCTTC
>TRBV12-2|.|TRBJ1-2|13|.
CASRPPGSYGYTF
TGTGCAAGTCGCCCCCCTGGCTCTTATGGCTACACCTTC
>TRBV27|.|TRBJ1-3|13|.
CASRPLLENTIYF
TGTGCCAGCAGACCACTTTTAGAAAACACCATATATTTT
>TRBV11-2|.|TRBJ2-1|16|.
CASSLGGRFSYNEQFF
TGTGCCAGCAGCTTAGGGGGGCGCTTCTCCTACAATGAGCAGTTCTTC
>TRBV19|.|TRBJ2-2|16|.
CASSVKTGLFPGELFF
TGTGCCAGTAGTGTCAAAACGGGACTTTTCCCCGGGGAGCTGTTTTTT
>TRBV2|once|TRBJ2-5|15|TRBD2
CASSSGGAGQETQYF
TGTGCCAGCAGTAGCGGGGGGGCGGGTCAAGAGACCCAGTACTTC
>TRBV12-5|once|TRBJ2-2|17|TRBD2
CASGLVPGLGNTGELFF
TGTGCTAGTGGTTTGGTCCCTGGACTAGGCAACACCGGGGAGCTGTTTTTT
>TRBV7-3|few|TRBJ2-2|16|TRBD1
CASSFLPGQSTGELFF
TGTGCCAGCAGCTTTCTACCGGGACAGAGCACCGGGGAGCTGTTTTTT
>TRBV6-6|.|TRBJ2-3|16|TRBD2
CASSLGGPGEGDTQYF
TGTGCCAGCAGCCTTGGTGGTCCGGGGGAGGGAGATACGCAGTATTTT
>TRBV11-2|.|TRBJ2-1|12|.
CASSLVRNEQFF
TGTGCCAGCAGCTTAGTCCGCAATGAGCAGTTCTTC
>TRBV5-1|.|TRBJ2-1|15|TRBD2
CASSLQAGGNNEQFF
TGCGCCAGCAGCTTGCAAGCGGGGGGGAACAATGAGCAGTTCTTC
>TRBV29-1|once|TRBJ2-2|13|TRBD1
CSGSTGSHGELFF
TGCAGCGGATCGACAGGGTCTCACGGGGAGCTGTTTTTT
>TRBV19|.|TRBJ2-2|22|TRBD2
CASSSTPGTSGPNLMNTGELFF
TGTGCCAGTAGTTCTACACCCGGGACTAGCGGGCCGAACCTGATGAACACCGGGGAGCTGTTTTTT
>TRBV10-3|.|TRBJ1-1|14|.
CAISDPSGYTEAFF
TGTGCCATCAGTGACCCGTCCGGGTACACTGAAGCTTTCTTT
>TRBV5-6|.|TRBJ2-3|18|.
CASSQTGGTAVSTDTQYF
TGTGCCAGCAGCCAAACTGGAGGGACTGCCGTTAGCACAGATACGCAGTATTTT
>TRBV6-5|.|TRBJ1-1|10|.
CACGLLKLFF
TGTGCCTGCGGCCTGCTGAAGCTTTTCTTT
>TRBV7-3|.|TRBJ1-2|15|.
CASSLTVGAPYGYTF
TGTGCCAGCAGCTTAACAGTAGGGGCCCCCTATGGCTACACCTTC